This T cell receptor (beta chain) comes out of a study of shared clonotypes between healthy human individuals. Germline V gives CDR1 MNHEY, CDR2 SMNVEV (reference sequence). This CDR3 has 14 amino acids. V shed 2 bases and J shed 5 bases, with 13 bases lying between them. CD45RO-negative CD8 cells positively selected for CCR7 made up the naive population, which excluded terminally differentiated effector memory CD45RA+ cells. Study-wide results and caveats: Across subsets, estimated richness was generally greater for naive than for memory populations. Generation probabilities of non-shared clonotypes were lower (relative to those shared by all four donors).

The material for each subset, its genomic DNA, was split evenly across several immunoSEQ plates. TCRdb keeps only in-frame clones here, not all; method: immunoSEQ multiplex PCR. Of some 2,000,000 clones detected, about 95% appear once; the ten largest clones hold roughly 1%. About this clone: The antigen is unknown.

The sequence was collected from a man between 18 and 29 years old in good health. The V and J genes are TRBV27 and TRBJ2-7, with a tentative D call TRBD2 (5 bases). The sample consisted of naive CD8+ T cells sorted from blood. The CDR3 region has the DNA TGTGCCAGCAGTTTAGTCACAGAGGGTAACGAGCAGTACTTC. This translates into CASSLVTEGNEQYF.